This TCR beta chain was obtained from a study of blood T cell repertoires in COVID-19. Study background: Spain, Italy and the United States supplied samples that represented acute and convalescent COVID-19. From T cells, B-cell-depleted T cells, or PBMCs came the material, which was cDNA or gDNA.

Source study methods: Researchers report that nucleated cell counts were estimated from reference gene primer amplification. Produced via immunoSEQ multiplex PCR; TCRdb's table is partial and in-frame only. The DNA was the basis for D and trimming; V, J and clone size are from that table. The table lists approximately 670,000 clones, more than 80% of them singletons. Germline V CDR1 and CDR2: MNHEY, SVGAGI. J gave up 8 bases and V 2 bases, and 4 bases lay outside the gene matches. This CDR3 is built from 13 residues. Sequenced sample: peripheral blood. The TCR comes from a woman aged 18-29 years with acute or convalescent COVID-19. The chain has TRBV6-5 and TRBJ1-1, with 8 bases that match TRBD1. The CDR3 DNA reads TGTGCCAGCAGTTACCAGACAGGGGCCGAAGCTTTCTTT. This sequence encodes CASSYQTGAEAFF.